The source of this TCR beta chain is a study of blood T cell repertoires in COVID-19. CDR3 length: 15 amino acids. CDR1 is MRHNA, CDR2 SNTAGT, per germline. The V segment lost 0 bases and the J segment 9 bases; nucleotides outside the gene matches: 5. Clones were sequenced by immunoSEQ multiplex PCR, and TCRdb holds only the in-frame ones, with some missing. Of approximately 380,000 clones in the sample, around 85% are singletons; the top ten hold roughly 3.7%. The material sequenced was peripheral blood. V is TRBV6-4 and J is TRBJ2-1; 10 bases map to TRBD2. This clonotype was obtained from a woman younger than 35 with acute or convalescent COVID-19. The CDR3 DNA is TGTGCCAGCAGTGACTCTCCTAGCGGGGGTGGTGAGCAGTTCTTC. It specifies CASSDSPSGGGEQFF.